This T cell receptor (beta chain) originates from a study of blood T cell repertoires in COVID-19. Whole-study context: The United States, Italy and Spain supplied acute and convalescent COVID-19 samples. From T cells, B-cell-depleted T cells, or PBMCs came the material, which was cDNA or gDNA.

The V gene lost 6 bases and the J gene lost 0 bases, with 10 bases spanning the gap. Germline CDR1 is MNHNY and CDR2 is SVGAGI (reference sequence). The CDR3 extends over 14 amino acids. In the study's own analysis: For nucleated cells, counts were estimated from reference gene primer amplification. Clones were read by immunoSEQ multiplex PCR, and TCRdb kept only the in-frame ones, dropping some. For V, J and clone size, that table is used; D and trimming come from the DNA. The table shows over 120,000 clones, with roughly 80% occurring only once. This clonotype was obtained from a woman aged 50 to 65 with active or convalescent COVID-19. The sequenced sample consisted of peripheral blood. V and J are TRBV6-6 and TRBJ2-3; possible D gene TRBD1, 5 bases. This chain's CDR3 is CASRDSASTDTQYF. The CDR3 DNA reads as TGTGCCAGCAGAGACAGCGCTAGCACAGATACGCAGTATTTT.